This T cell receptor beta chain was retrieved from a study of glioma-infiltrating T cells after dendritic cell vaccination. Across the study: Samples are from glioblastoma patients in Phase I and II dendritic cell vaccine trials.

This clone was counted between two and nine times. The PCR used 60 V beta and 13 J beta primers. The assay was immunoSEQ multiplex PCR, and TCRdb's table has in-frame clones only and misses some. Here the sample spans 85,000 to 100,000 clones, less than 85% being singletons. The time point denotes: after dendritic cell vaccination, including at tumor progression/relapse. Selection required adequate fresh-frozen tumor tissue plus more than two years' survival data. PBMC were collected before vaccination, two weeks after the third vaccination, and at progression. Trimming took off 0 bases at V and 5 bases at J, with 13 bases between the two ends. This CDR3 region has 16 residues. CDR1 and CDR2 from the germline V gene are LGHNA and YSLEER.

This clonotype was sampled from a human donor with glioblastoma. The source was blood, collected after dendritic cell vaccination. The chain has TRBV4-3 and TRBJ1-4; D might be TRBD1 (6 bases). The CDR3: CASSQDPGTRNEKLFF. The CDR3 nucleotides are TGCGCCAGCAGCCAAGATCCCGGGACACGAAATGAAAAACTGTTTTTT.